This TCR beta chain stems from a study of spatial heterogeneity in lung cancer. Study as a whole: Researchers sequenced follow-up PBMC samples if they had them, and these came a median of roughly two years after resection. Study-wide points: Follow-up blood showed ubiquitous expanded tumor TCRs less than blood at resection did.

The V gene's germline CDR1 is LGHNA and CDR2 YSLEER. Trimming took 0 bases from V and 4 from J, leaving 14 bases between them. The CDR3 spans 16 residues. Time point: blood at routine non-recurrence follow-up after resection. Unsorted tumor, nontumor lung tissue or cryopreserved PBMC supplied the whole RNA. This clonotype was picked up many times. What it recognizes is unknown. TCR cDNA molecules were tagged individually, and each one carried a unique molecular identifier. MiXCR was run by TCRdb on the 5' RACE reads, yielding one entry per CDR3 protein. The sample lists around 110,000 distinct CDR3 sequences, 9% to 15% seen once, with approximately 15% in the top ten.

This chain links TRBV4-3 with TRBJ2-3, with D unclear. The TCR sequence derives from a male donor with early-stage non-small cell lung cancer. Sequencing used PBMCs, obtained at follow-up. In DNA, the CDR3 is TGCGCCAGCAGCCAAGATTGGGTGGGAAAGGCAGATACGCAGTATTTT. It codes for CASSQDWVGKADTQYF.